One sample yielded the 20 T cell receptor beta chains listed below, sequenced in a study of lymphopenia after photon versus proton radiotherapy. Profiled with immunoSEQ multiplex PCR; TCRdb holds only in-frame clones, not every one. This sample yields 25,000 to 30,000 clones, of which 87% are seen a single time; 40% to 60% belongs to the top ten. Sequenced here: peripheral blood, sampled from a patient treated with proton-based radiotherapy. Receptors originate from a woman aged 60 to 75 with cholangiocarcinoma. Some clones in this sample may be carry-over from other donors' samples.

The genes are TRBV13 and TRBJ1-6; D is unresolved. Trimming left V 0 bases short and J 4 bases short, with 7 bases between. The CDR3 is 15 residues long. The germline gives CDR1 PRHDT, CDR2 FYEKMQ (reference sequence). The CDR3 DNA is TGTGCCAGCAGCTTAGGGGCCGGGTATAATTCACCCCTCCACTTT. Its translation is CASSLGAGYNSPLHF.

The chain employs TRBV11-3 and TRBJ2-1; 7 bases align to TRBD1. The CDR3 sequence is 15 residues long. Germline V CDR1 and CDR2: SGHNT, YENEEA. Trimming cost V 5 bases and J 2 bases; bases outside gene matches: 6. CDR3 residues: CASSQDRVPYNEQFF. The CDR3 region has the DNA TGTGCCAGCAGCCAAGACAGGGTTCCCTACAATGAGCAGTTCTTC.

V usage is TRBV11-2 and J usage is TRBJ1-2; 7 nucleotides agree with TRBD1. The CDR3 is made up of 15 amino acids. Looked up from germline, CDR1 is SGHAT and CDR2 is FQNNGV. Losses at the gene ends were 5 bases for V and 5 bases for J; bases not matched to a gene: 11. The CDR3, as DNA: TGTGCCAGCAGCCCAATTAGGGGACAGCCTTATGGCTACACCTTC. This gives the protein CASSPIRGQPYGYTF.

The chain joins TRBV9 to TRBJ2-2; D may be TRBD1 (6 bases). The CDR3 runs 14 residues. Trimming shortened V by 3 bases and J by 5 bases, and 11 bases separated the two germline ends. Looked up from germline, CDR1 is SGDLS and CDR2 is YYNGEE. In DNA, the CDR3 is TGTGCCAGCAGCGGAACAGGGTCAACCGGGGAGCTGTTTTTT. This codes for CASSGTGSTGELFF.

The V gene is TRBV2, the J gene TRBJ1-5; D may be TRBD1 (6 bases). Germline lookup yields CDR1 SNHLY and CDR2 FYNNEI. V was shortened by 4 bases and J by 4 bases, with 14 bases between the two germline ends. This CDR3 is 15 amino acids long. DNA for the CDR3: TGTGCCAGCAGTGTACCGGGACACCCAAATCAGCCCCAGCATTTT. It codes for CASSVPGHPNQPQHF. Filled out from reference TRBV2 and TRBJ1-5, the complete variable domain reads EPEVTQTPSHQVTQMGQEVILRCVPISNHLYFYWYRQILGQKVEFLVSFYNNEISEKSEIFDDQFSVERPDGSNFTLKIRSTKLEDSAMYFCASSVPGHPNQPQHFGDGTRLSIL.

This chain joins TRBV2 and TRBJ1-5; no clear D. Looked up from germline, CDR1 is SNHLY and CDR2 is FYNNEI. The CDR3 runs to 16 residues. V lost 6 bases and J lost 0, with 15 bases in between. CDR3: CASREFGSYSNQPQHF. CDR3 in DNA: TGTGCCAGCAGGGAGTTTGGCAGCTATAGCAATCAGCCCCAGCATTTT.

This chain uses TRBV18 with TRBJ2-2; TRBD1 matches at 7 bases. The V segment lost 8 bases and the J segment 0 bases; nucleotides outside the gene matches: 3. Germline V CDR1 and CDR2: KGHSH, LQKENI. The CDR3 contains 14 residues. The CDR3 DNA reads as TGTGCCAGCCCGGGACAGACGAACACCGGGGAGCTGTTTTTT. It codes for CASPGQTNTGELFF.

This clone was seen a single time. The chain carries TRBV27 and TRBJ2-5; 10 bases line up with TRBD1. The ends lost 6 bases at V and 5 bases at J; junction bases unmatched: 3. CDR3 size: 13 residues. Per the germline V gene, CDR1 is MNHEY and CDR2 is SMNVEV (reference sequence). The chain's CDR3 is CASRDRGWETQYF. Here the CDR3 DNA reads TGTGCCAGCAGGGACAGGGGGTGGGAGACCCAGTACTTC.

This clone was detected once. J is TRBJ2-7 and V is TRBV29-1, with 8 bases aligning to TRBD2. CDR1 SQVTM and CDR2 ANQGSEA come from the germline V gene. The CDR3 totals 13 residues. With 8 bases clipped from V and 3 bases from J, the junction kept 9 bases outside the gene matches. This CDR3 reads CSTGGDGNYEQYF. CDR3 nucleotide sequence: TGCAGCACCGGGGGGGACGGGAACTACGAGCAGTACTTC.

The chain uses TRBV13 and TRBJ1-5; TRBD1 aligns across 7 bases. CDR1 is PRHDT and CDR2 is FYEKMQ in the germline V gene (reference sequence). CDR3 length equals 18 residues. Unmatched junction bases numbered 11, after V lost 3 bases and J lost 0 bases. The CDR3 DNA reads TGTGCCAGCAGCTTTCAGGGGGGCGGCGGTTATAGCAATCAGCCCCAGCATTTT. It yields the protein CASSFQGGGGYSNQPQHF.

The chain couples TRBV16 to TRBJ1-4, with 9 bases lining up with TRBD1. CDR3 length: 17 amino acids. V shed 2 bases and J 4 bases; nucleotides not matched to a gene: 8. Germline CDR1 reads KGHSY; CDR2 reads FQNENV. CDR3 protein: CASSQALLTGGNEKLFF. CDR3 DNA sequence: TGTGCCAGCAGCCAAGCCCTTCTGACAGGGGGTAATGAAAAACTGTTTTTT.

V usage is TRBV5-1 and J usage is TRBJ2-4; 11 bases line up with TRBD2. The CDR3 is made up of 16 amino acids. J gave up 0 bases and V 4 bases, and 3 bases lay outside the gene matches. Germline V lookup: CDR1 SGHRS, CDR2 YFSETQ. The CDR3 nucleotides are TGCGCCAGCAGCCTACTAGCGGGAGTAGCCAAAAACATTCAGTACTTC. It specifies CASSLLAGVAKNIQYF.

V gene TRBV9 combines with J gene TRBJ2-1, with 7 positions matching TRBD2. With 4 bases clipped from V and 3 bases from J, the junction kept 4 bases outside the gene matches. This CDR3 contains 14 residues. Per the germline V gene, CDR1 is SGDLS and CDR2 is YYNGEE. The CDR3 spells CASSQGGDYNEQFF. The CDR3, as DNA: TGTGCCAGCAGCCAGGGAGGGGACTACAATGAGCAGTTCTTC.

This chain links TRBV19 with TRBJ2-3; 7 nucleotides line up with TRBD2. Trimming took 5 bases from V and 5 from J; bases not matched to a gene: 1. Per germline, CDR1 LNHDA and CDR2 SQIVND (reference sequence). CDR3 length: 12 amino acids. CDR3 bases: TGTGCCAGTAGTGCTAGCGGAGATACGCAGTATTTT. This codes for CASSASGDTQYF.

The chain has TRBV2 and TRBJ2-2; D ambiguous. The CDR3 sequence is 15 residues long. From germline, CDR1 is SNHLY and CDR2 FYNNEI. Trimming removed 2 bases at V and 4 bases at J, with 11 bases between. CDR3 bases: TGTGCCAGCAGTGAAAGCGTGCCTGGCACCGGGGAGCTGTTTTTT. It encodes CASSESVPGTGELFF.

The chain carries TRBV5-4 and TRBJ2-1, with D maybe TRBD1 (5 bases). Germline values: CDR1 SGHNT, CDR2 YYREEE (reference sequence). The CDR3 sequence is 14 residues long. V dropped 0 bases and J dropped 3 bases, with 7 bases sitting between them. For the CDR3, the DNA is TGTGCCAGCAGCTTGGGACAGATCTACAATGAGCAGTTCTTC. This encodes CASSLGQIYNEQFF.

This chain connects TRBV2 to TRBJ1-4; no clear D. Germline lookup yields CDR1 SNHLY and CDR2 FYNNEI. The V and J ends lost 4 bases and 6 bases respectively, with 9 bases between them. The CDR3 is made up of 13 amino acids. The CDR3 DNA reads as TGTGCCAGCAGTGTTCTCCCGGATGAAAAACTGTTTTTT. This translates into CASSVLPDEKLFF. The full variable domain, with the rest looked up from reference TRBV2 and TRBJ1-4, is EPEVTQTPSHQVTQMGQEVILRCVPISNHLYFYWYRQILGQKVEFLVSFYNNEISEKSEIFDDQFSVERPDGSNFTLKIRSTKLEDSAMYFCASSVLPDEKLFFGSGTQLSVL.

V usage is TRBV11-2 and J usage is TRBJ2-7; 10 nucleotides match TRBD2. This CDR3 spans 16 amino acids. Germline-derived CDR1 and CDR2 are SGHAT and FQNNGV. V was clipped by 2 bases and J by 0 bases; unmatched bases: 4. In DNA, the CDR3 is TGTGCCAGCAGCTTAAGCCCTAGCGGGAGCTCCTACGAGCAGTACTTC. It codes for CASSLSPSGSSYEQYF.

The V gene is TRBV5-1, the J gene TRBJ2-5; no definite D call. V lost 0 bases and J lost 4, with 10 bases in between. This CDR3 comprises 14 residues. Germline loops: CDR1 SGHRS, CDR2 YFSETQ. The CDR3 sequence: CASSLGTPGETQYF. In nucleotides, the CDR3 is TGCGCCAGCAGCTTGGGGACCCCGGGAGAGACCCAGTACTTC.

This sequence joins TRBV7-2 and TRBJ2-7, with 10 nucleotides matching TRBD1. Germline-derived CDR1 and CDR2 are SGHTA and FQGNSA. The CDR3 sequence is 16 residues long. The V and J ends lost 3 bases and 6 bases, in that order; junction bases with no gene match: 11. The CDR3 is CASSFTSGTGAAEQYF. CDR3 DNA: TGTGCCAGCAGCTTCACCTCCGGGACAGGGGCCGCCGAGCAGTACTTC.